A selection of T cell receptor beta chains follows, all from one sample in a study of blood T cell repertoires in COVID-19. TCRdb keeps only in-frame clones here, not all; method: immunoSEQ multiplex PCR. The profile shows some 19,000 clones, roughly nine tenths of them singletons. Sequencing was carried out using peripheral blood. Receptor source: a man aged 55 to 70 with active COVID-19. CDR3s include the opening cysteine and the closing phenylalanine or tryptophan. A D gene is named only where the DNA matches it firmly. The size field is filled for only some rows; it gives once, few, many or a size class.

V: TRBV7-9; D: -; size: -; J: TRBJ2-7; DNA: TGTGCCAGCAGCACCCGCGGTCTGGTGGAGCAGTACTTC; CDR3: CASSTRGLVEQYF
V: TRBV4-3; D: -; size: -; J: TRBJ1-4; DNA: TGCGCCAGCAGCCAAGATGCGGTTGAAAAACTGTTTTTT; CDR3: CASSQDAVEKLFF
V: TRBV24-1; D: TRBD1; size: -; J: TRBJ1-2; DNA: TGTGCCACCAGTGATGGGACAGGTACCTATGGCTACACCTTC; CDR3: CATSDGTGTYGYTF
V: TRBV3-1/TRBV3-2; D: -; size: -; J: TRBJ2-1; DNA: TGTGCCAGCAGCCTAGCGGTCGGCTACAATGAGCAGTTCTTC; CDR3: CASSLAVGYNEQFF
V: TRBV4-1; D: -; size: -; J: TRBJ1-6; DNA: TGCGCCAGCAGCCAAGACCCTTTGTCCGGGACTGCTAGCTGGTCACCCCTCCACTTT; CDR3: CASSQDPLSGTASWSPLHF
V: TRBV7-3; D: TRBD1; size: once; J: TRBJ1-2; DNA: TGTGCCAGCAGCCCCACAGGGGCCTATGGCTACACCTTC; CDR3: CASSPTGAYGYTF
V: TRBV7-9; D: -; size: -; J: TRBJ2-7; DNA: TGTGCCAGCAGTCTGAGGCAGGGTAGCTCCTACGAGCAGTACTTC; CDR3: CASSLRQGSSYEQYF
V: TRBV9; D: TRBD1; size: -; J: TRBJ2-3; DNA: TGTGCCAGCAGCGAGGGGACAGGTCAGACAGATACGCAGTATTTT; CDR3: CASSEGTGQTDTQYF
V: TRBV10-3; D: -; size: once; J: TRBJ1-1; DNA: TGTGCCATCGCCTCTCCAGGGATTGTAACTGAAGCTTTCTTT; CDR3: CAIASPGIVTEAFF
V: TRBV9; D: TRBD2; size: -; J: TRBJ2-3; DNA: TGTGCCAGCAGCGTAGCTACGGCTAGCGGGGGTGTGGCAGATACGCAGTATTTT; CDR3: CASSVATASGGVADTQYF
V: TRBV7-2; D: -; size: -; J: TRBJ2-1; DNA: TGTGCCAGCAGCTTAGCTGGGCCTGGCTCCTACAATGAGCAGTTCTTC; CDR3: CASSLAGPGSYNEQFF
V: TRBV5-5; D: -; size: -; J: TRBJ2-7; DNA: TGTGCCAGCAGCTTGGAACCCATATCTTCGGGGGAGCAGTACTTC; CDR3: CASSLEPISSGEQYF
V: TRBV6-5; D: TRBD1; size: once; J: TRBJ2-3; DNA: TGTGCCAGCAACCCGGACAGGGTCACAGATACGCAGTATTTT; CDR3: CASNPDRVTDTQYF
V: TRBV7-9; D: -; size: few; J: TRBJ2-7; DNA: TGTGCCAGCAGCGGGCGGGCCCGGGGAGAGCAGTACTTC; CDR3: CASSGRARGEQYF
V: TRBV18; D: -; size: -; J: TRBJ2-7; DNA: TGTGCCAGCTCACCAAACGCTGTCGGCGAGCAGTACTTC; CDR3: CASSPNAVGEQYF
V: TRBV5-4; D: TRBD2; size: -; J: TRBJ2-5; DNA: TGTGCCAGCAGCGTGGCGGGGGACCAAGAGACCCAGTACTTC; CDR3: CASSVAGDQETQYF
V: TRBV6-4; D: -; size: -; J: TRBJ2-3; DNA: TGTGCCAGCAGTGAGCATAGTAACACAGATACGCAGTATTTT; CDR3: CASSEHSNTDTQYF
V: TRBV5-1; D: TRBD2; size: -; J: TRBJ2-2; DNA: TGCGCCAGCAGAGGAGGTAGCGGGAGTCGGGAGCTGTTTTTT; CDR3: CASRGGSGSRELFF
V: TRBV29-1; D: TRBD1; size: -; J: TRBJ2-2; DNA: TGCAGCGTTGAAGAGCCGGGACAGGGGGCCCCGAACACCGGGGAGCTGTTTTTT; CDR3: CSVEEPGQGAPNTGELFF
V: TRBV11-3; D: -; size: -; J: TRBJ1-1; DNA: TGTGCCAGCAGCGTATCAACAGGGAAGAACACTGAAGCTTTCTTT; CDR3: CASSVSTGKNTEAFF
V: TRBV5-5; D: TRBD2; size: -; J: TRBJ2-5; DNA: TGTGCCAGCAGCTGGGAAGGGACTAGCGGGGGAGAGACCCAGTACTTC; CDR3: CASSWEGTSGGETQYF
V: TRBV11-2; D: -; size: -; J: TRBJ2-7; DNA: TGTGCCAGCAGCTCGCCCCGTGGGGCCTTCCACGAGCAGTACTTC; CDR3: CASSSPRGAFHEQYF
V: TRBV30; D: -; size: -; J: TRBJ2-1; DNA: TGTGCCTGGGCCATGGGGGCAGCTACCTACAATGAGCAGTTCTTC; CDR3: CAWAMGAATYNEQFF
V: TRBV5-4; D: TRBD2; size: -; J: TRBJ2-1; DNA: TGTGCCAGCAACGACTGGAGGCGCGGGAGGAACTCTGATCTCGGGCAGTTCTTC; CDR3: CASNDWRRGRNSDLGQFF
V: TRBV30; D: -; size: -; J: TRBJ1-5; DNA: TGTGCCTGGAGTGTAGGGGTAAACCAGCCCCAGCATTTT; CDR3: CAWSVGVNQPQHF
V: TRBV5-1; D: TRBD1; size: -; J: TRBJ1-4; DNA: TGCGCCAGCAGCGAGGACAGGGGGACTAATGAAAAACTGTTTTTT; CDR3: CASSEDRGTNEKLFF
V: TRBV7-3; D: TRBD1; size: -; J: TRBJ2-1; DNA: TGTGCCAGCAGCCGACAGGGGGGCTCCAATGAGCAGTTCTTC; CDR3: CASSRQGGSNEQFF
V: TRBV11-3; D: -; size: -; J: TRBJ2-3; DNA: TGTGCCAGCAGCCGCCCCCTAGCGCCGAGAATAACAGATACGCAGTATTTT; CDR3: CASSRPLAPRITDTQYF
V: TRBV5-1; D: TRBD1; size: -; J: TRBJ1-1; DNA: TGCGCCAGCAGCTTAGGACAGGGGGCCCAGAACACTGAAGCTTTCTTT; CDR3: CASSLGQGAQNTEAFF
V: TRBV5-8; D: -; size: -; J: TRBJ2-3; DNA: TGTGCCAGCAGCTTAAGGGCTAGCGCAGATACGCAGTATTTT; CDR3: CASSLRASADTQYF
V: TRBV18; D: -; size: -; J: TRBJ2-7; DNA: TGTGCCAGCTCACCGCAAAGCCTCTCCTACGAGCAGTACTTC; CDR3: CASSPQSLSYEQYF
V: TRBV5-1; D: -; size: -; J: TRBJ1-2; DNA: TGCGCCAGCAGCCAGGCGGGCCAGGGGAATGGCTACACCTTC; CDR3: CASSQAGQGNGYTF
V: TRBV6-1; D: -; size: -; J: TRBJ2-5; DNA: TGTGCCAGCAGTGAAGTATGGAGGGAGACCCAGTACTTC; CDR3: CASSEVWRETQYF
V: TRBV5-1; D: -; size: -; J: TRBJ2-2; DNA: TGCGCCAGCAGCCCCCCCCTTCCCGGGGAGCTGTTTTTT; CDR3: CASSPPLPGELFF
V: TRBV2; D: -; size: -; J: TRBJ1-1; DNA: TGTGCCAGCAGTGGGGACACCCTCACTGAAGCTTTCTTT; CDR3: CASSGDTLTEAFF
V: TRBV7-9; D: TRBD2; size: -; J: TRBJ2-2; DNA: TGTGCCAGCAGCTTAGGACTAGCGGCCGGGGAGCTGTTTTTT; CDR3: CASSLGLAAGELFF
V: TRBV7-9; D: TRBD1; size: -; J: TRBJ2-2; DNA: TGTGCCAGCAGCCCCGGACAGGGAATTGTGTCCGGGGAGCTGTTTTTT; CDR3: CASSPGQGIVSGELFF
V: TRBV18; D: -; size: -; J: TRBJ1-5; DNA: TGTGCCAGCTCACCACGGGAGGGGGGGCAGCCCCAGCATTTT; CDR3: CASSPREGGQPQHF
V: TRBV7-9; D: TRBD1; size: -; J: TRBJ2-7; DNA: TGTGCCAGCAGCCTCCGGGACAGCTCCTACGAGCAGTACTTC; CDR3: CASSLRDSSYEQYF
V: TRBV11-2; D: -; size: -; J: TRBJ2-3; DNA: TGTGCCAGCAGCCGACAATCTAGCGACGGCACAGATACGCAGTATTTT; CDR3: CASSRQSSDGTDTQYF
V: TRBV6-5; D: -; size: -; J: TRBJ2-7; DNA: TGTGCCAGCAGGAGAGGGTCTACCTACGAGCAGTACTTC; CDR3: CASRRGSTYEQYF
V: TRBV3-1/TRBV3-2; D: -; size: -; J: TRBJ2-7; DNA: TGTGCCAGCAGCCACGAACATTCCTCCTACGAGCAGTACTTC; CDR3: CASSHEHSSYEQYF
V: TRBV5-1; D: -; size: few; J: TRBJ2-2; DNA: TGCGCCAGCAGCTTGAGTCACAGCACCGGGGAGCTGTTTTTT; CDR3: CASSLSHSTGELFF
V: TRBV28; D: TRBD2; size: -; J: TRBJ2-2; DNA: TGTGCCAGCAGTTCACGGGGGGGCACCGGGGAGCTGTTTTTT; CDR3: CASSSRGGTGELFF
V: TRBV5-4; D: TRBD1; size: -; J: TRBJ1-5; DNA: TGTGCCAGCAGCTTGGACAGGGGTCTCTCCCAGCATTTT; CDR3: CASSLDRGLSQHF
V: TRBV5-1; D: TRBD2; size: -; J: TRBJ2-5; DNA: TGCGCCAGCAGCTCGCCGGGACTAGCGGGATATCGGCAAGAGACCCAGTACTTC; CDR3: CASSSPGLAGYRQETQYF
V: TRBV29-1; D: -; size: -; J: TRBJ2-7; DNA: TGCAGCGTTGAGCCCCAGGGCTCCTACGAGCAGTACTTC; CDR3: CSVEPQGSYEQYF
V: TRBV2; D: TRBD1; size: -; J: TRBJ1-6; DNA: TGTGCCAGCACACGGACAGGGATTAATTCACCCCTCCACTTT; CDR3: CASTRTGINSPLHF
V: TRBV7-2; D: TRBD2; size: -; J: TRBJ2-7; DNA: TGTGCCAGCACCTTAGCGGGAGGTAGTGAGCAGTACTTC; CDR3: CASTLAGGSEQYF
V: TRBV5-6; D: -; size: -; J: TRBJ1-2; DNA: TGTGCCAGCAGCTTAGGACAGACTTATGGCTACACCTTC; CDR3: CASSLGQTYGYTF
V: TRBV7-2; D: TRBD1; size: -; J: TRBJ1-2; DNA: TGTGCCAGCAGCCCTGATGGACAGGGCTTTGGCTACACCTTC; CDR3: CASSPDGQGFGYTF
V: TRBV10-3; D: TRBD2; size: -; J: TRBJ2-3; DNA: TGTGCCACCGGAGCGGGGCCCACAGATACGCAGTATTTT; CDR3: CATGAGPTDTQYF